Listed below are T cell receptor beta chains from one sample, sequenced in a study of T cell responses to AZD1222 COVID-19 vaccine. Assay: immunoSEQ multiplex PCR; the TCRdb copy retains only in-frame clones and omits some. The data show about 56,000 clones, 80% to 90% seen once. This specimen consisted of peripheral blood, obtained on day 0 of AZD1222 vaccination. All receptors come from an adult in good health. CDR3s include the opening cysteine and the closing phenylalanine or tryptophan. The order of the fields is clone size, V gene, J gene, CDR3 length, D gene, CDR3 protein, CDR3 DNA. D genes are given only for firm matches. Clone size is given for some rows only: seen once, a few or many times, or a class if the clone is expanded.

-	TRBV11-2	TRBJ2-7	15	-	CASTQSGGAPGEQYF	TGTGCCAGCACCCAGTCAGGGGGGGCGCCTGGGGAGCAGTACTTC
-	TRBV3-1/TRBV3-2	TRBJ1-3	15	-	CASSQTYSSGNTIYF	TGTGCCAGCAGCCAGACATATAGTTCTGGAAACACCATATATTTT
once	TRBV2	TRBJ1-5	14	-	CASTPGLSNQPQHF	TGTGCCAGCACCCCGGGACTTAGCAATCAGCCCCAGCATTTT
-	TRBV4-2	TRBJ1-1	14	-	CASSPLQGNTEAFF	TGTGCCAGCAGCCCTTTACAGGGAAACACTGAAGCTTTCTTT
-	TRBV2	TRBJ2-7	14	TRBD1	CASSRDRDFYEQYF	TGTGCCAGCAGCCGGGACAGGGACTTCTACGAGCAGTACTTC
-	TRBV4-1	TRBJ1-1	15	TRBD1	CASSPKDRDSAEAFF	TGCGCCAGCAGCCCGAAAGACAGGGATTCGGCTGAAGCTTTCTTT
-	TRBV5-1	TRBJ2-7	14	-	CASSLQGGAREQYF	TGCGCCAGCAGCCTCCAGGGTGGGGCCCGCGAGCAGTACTTC
-	TRBV7-9	TRBJ1-2	13	-	CASSPGRVYGYTF	TGTGCCAGCAGCCCGGGACGGGTCTATGGCTACACCTTC
-	TRBV6-5	TRBJ1-2	13	-	CASMGGRGAGYTF	TGTGCCAGCATGGGGGGGAGAGGGGCGGGCTACACCTTC
-	TRBV19	TRBJ2-2	15	-	CASSNGLGNTGELFF	TGTGCCAGTAGTAACGGACTCGGTAACACCGGGGAGCTGTTTTTT
-	TRBV24-1	TRBJ2-3	14	-	CATSGRGSTDTQYF	TGTGCCACCAGTGGTAGGGGGAGCACAGATACGCAGTATTTT
-	TRBV6-4	TRBJ2-3	15	TRBD2	CASSESSGGTDTQYF	TGTGCCAGCAGTGAGTCTAGCGGGGGCACAGATACGCAGTATTTT
-	TRBV10-1	TRBJ2-7	12	-	CAIRDNAYEQYF	TGCGCCATTAGGGACAACGCCTACGAGCAGTACTTC
-	TRBV6-5	TRBJ2-7	15	-	CASSYLDGRFDEQYF	TGTGCCAGCAGTTATCTCGATGGGAGATTTGACGAGCAGTACTTC
-	TRBV3-1/TRBV3-2	TRBJ1-3	16	-	CASSQDRTVYGNTIYF	TGTGCCAGCAGCCAAGATCGGACCGTCTACGGAAACACCATATATTTT
few	TRBV1	TRBJ1-1	15	-	CTSSLPGGLITEAFF	TGCACCAGCAGCCTCCCAGGTGGTTTGATCACTGAAGCTTTCTTT
once	TRBV29-1	TRBJ2-5	13	-	CSVGGARKETQYF	TGCAGCGTTGGTGGGGCCAGAAAAGAGACCCAGTACTTC
-	TRBV25-1	TRBJ1-5	14	-	CASSDDLGDQPQHF	TGTGCCAGCAGTGACGATTTGGGGGATCAGCCCCAGCATTTT
-	TRBV13	TRBJ2-7	14	-	CASSLGQGYYEQYF	TGTGCCAGCAGCTTAGGCCAGGGTTACTACGAGCAGTACTTC
-	TRBV5-1	TRBJ1-1	13	-	CASRFKWNTEAFF	TGCGCCAGCCGCTTCAAATGGAACACTGAAGCTTTCTTT
medium-sized	TRBV15	TRBJ1-5	14	-	CATSRENIYQPQHF	TGTGCCACCAGCAGGGAAAACATTTATCAGCCCCAGCATTTT
-	TRBV28	TRBJ1-3	15	-	CASRRGKGLGNTIYF	TGTGCCAGCAGGAGGGGTAAAGGGCTGGGAAACACCATATATTTT
-	TRBV13	TRBJ1-6	12	-	CASSQGRTPLHF	TGTGCCAGCAGCCAAGGACGGACACCCCTCCACTTT
-	TRBV30	TRBJ1-6	14	TRBD1	CAWSVGQGRSPLHF	TGTGCCTGGAGCGTAGGACAGGGAAGATCACCCCTCCACTTT
once	TRBV11-2	TRBJ2-3	15	TRBD2	CASSLDRGGTDTQYF	TGTGCCAGCAGCTTAGATCGGGGAGGGACAGATACGCAGTATTTT
-	TRBV4-1	TRBJ1-1	14	-	CASSPRSGDTEAFF	TGCGCCAGCAGCCCAAGGTCAGGGGACACTGAAGCTTTCTTT
-	TRBV5-1	TRBJ2-7	15	TRBD2	CASSPGTSGDYEQYF	TGCGCCAGCAGCCCGGGGACTAGCGGTGACTACGAGCAGTACTTC
-	TRBV15	TRBJ1-1	13	TRBD1	CATSTDRGNGAFF	TGTGCCACCAGCACCGACAGGGGGAATGGAGCTTTCTTT
-	TRBV5-1	TRBJ2-5	13	-	CASSSSVGGTQYF	TGCGCCAGCAGCAGTAGTGTGGGAGGGACCCAGTACTTC
-	TRBV7-2	TRBJ2-2	16	TRBD1	CASSPMGLTGPGELFF	TGTGCCAGCAGCCCCATGGGTCTGACAGGGCCCGGGGAGCTGTTTTTT
-	TRBV6-5	TRBJ2-4	14	TRBD2	CASKPAGGKNIQYF	TGTGCCAGCAAACCCGCGGGGGGGAAAAACATTCAGTACTTC
-	TRBV28	TRBJ2-1	12	-	CASRGSYNEQFF	TGTGCCAGCAGGGGCTCCTACAATGAGCAGTTCTTC
-	TRBV2	TRBJ1-5	15	-	CASSERAAFNQPQHF	TGTGCCAGCAGTGAAAGGGCGGCTTTCAATCAGCCCCAGCATTTT
-	TRBV2	TRBJ2-7	14	TRBD1	CASSEVQGVYEQYF	TGTGCCAGCAGTGAAGTGCAGGGGGTCTACGAGCAGTACTTC
-	TRBV7-9	TRBJ2-5	15	TRBD1	CASSLRTGKEETQYF	TGTGCCAGCAGCTTAAGGACAGGGAAGGAAGAGACCCAGTACTTC
-	TRBV7-6	TRBJ2-3	18	TRBD2	CASSSSRLAGGPTDTQYF	TGTGCCAGCAGCTCTTCAAGACTAGCGGGGGGGCCAACAGATACGCAGTATTTT
-	TRBV18	TRBJ2-5	16	TRBD2	CASSLFRTSGEETQYF	TGTGCCAGCTCACTTTTTCGGACTAGCGGGGAAGAGACCCAGTACTTC
-	TRBV18	TRBJ2-1	14	-	CASSAEFSYNEQFF	TGTGCCAGCTCGGCGGAATTCTCCTACAATGAGCAGTTCTTC
-	TRBV7-9	TRBJ2-1	14	-	CASSLAGGLNEQFF	TGTGCCAGCAGCTTAGCGGGGGGCTTAAATGAGCAGTTCTTC
-	TRBV6-6	TRBJ1-5	14	TRBD1	CASGQGAFNQPQHF	TGTGCCAGTGGACAGGGCGCCTTCAATCAGCCCCAGCATTTT
few	TRBV9	TRBJ2-2	15	TRBD1	CASSALGQTTGELFF	TGTGCCAGCAGCGCCTTGGGACAGACCACCGGGGAGCTGTTTTTT
-	TRBV7-9	TRBJ1-3	16	-	CASSLSGASSGNTIYF	TGTGCCAGCAGCTTGTCAGGGGCCAGCTCTGGAAACACCATATATTTT
-	TRBV18	TRBJ1-1	14	-	CASSPKTSGTEAFF	TGTGCCAGCTCACCTAAGACGTCGGGCACTGAAGCTTTCTTT
-	TRBV4-1	TRBJ1-2	13	-	CASSQVGEVGYTF	TGCGCCAGCAGCCAAGTAGGCGAAGTAGGCTACACCTTC
-	TRBV25-1	TRBJ2-2	16	TRBD1	CASSDRQGAFTGELFF	TGTGCCAGCAGTGACAGACAGGGGGCTTTCACCGGGGAGCTGTTTTTT
once	TRBV19	TRBJ1-1	12	-	CACARGGAEAFF	TGTGCCTGCGCGAGGGGAGGCGCTGAAGCTTTCTTT
-	TRBV3-1/TRBV3-2	TRBJ2-2	16	TRBD1	CASSQGQGARAGELFF	TGTGCCAGCAGCCAGGGACAGGGGGCGCGGGCCGGGGAGCTGTTTTTT
-	TRBV19	TRBJ1-5	12	-	CASSLTAGPQHF	TGTGCCAGTAGCCTCACGGCCGGGCCCCAGCATTTT
-	TRBV27	TRBJ2-3	13	-	CASSFPFTDTQYF	TGTGCCAGCAGTTTCCCCTTCACAGATACGCAGTATTTT
-	TRBV5-4	TRBJ2-7	12	-	CASSTHGYEQYF	TGTGCCAGCTCCACCCATGGCTACGAGCAGTACTTC
-	TRBV5-1	TRBJ2-7	17	TRBD1	CASSLGQVGSELDEQYF	TGCGCCAGCAGCTTAGGACAGGTGGGTAGTGAATTGGACGAGCAGTACTTC
-	TRBV13	TRBJ1-4	18	TRBD1	CASSLRGSGGSTNEKLFF	TGTGCCAGCAGCTTAAGGGGGTCAGGGGGCTCAACTAATGAAAAACTGTTTTTT
few	TRBV2	TRBJ1-2	16	TRBD1	CASRANRGATNYGYTF	TGTGCCAGCAGGGCTAACAGGGGCGCGACTAACTATGGCTACACCTTC
-	TRBV4-2	TRBJ2-3	17	-	CASSQDEGRAGTDTQYF	TGTGCCAGCAGCCAAGATGAGGGCAGGGCTGGGACAGATACGCAGTATTTT
-	TRBV10-1	TRBJ1-1	14	-	CASSRSGAATEAFF	TGCGCCAGCAGTCGTAGTGGGGCTGCGACTGAAGCTTTCTTT